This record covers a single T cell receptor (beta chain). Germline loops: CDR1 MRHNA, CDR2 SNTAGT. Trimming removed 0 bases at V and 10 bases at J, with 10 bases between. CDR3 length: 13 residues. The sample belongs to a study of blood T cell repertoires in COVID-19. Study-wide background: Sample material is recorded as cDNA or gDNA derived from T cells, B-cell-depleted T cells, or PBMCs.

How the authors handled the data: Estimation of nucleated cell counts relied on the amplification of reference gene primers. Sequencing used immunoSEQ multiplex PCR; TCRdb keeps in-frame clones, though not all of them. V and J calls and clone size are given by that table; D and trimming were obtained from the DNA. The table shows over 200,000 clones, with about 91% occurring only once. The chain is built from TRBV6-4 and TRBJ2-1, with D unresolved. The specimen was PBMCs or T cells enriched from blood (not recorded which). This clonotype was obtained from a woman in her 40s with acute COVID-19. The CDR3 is CASSDSNAREQFF. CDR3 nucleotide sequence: TGTGCCAGCAGTGACTCGAACGCGAGGGAGCAGTTCTTC.